The 10 T cell receptor beta chains below come from one sample, sequenced in a study of cytomegalovirus exposure and HLA in healthy donors. This table comes from immunoSEQ multiplex PCR, and its TCRdb copy is limited to in-frame clones, with some not included. The sample has fewer than 75,000 clones; 90% to 95% are singletons. Source material: PBMCs. Every receptor here comes from a young woman in good health and CMV-seropositive.

The rearrangement uses TRBV5-1 and TRBJ2-3; TRBD1 matches at 8 bases. With 0 bases clipped from V and 4 bases from J, the junction kept 4 bases outside the gene matches. Germline-derived CDR1 and CDR2 are SGHRS and YFSETQ. This CDR3 has 15 amino acids. CDR3 DNA: TGCGCCAGCAGCTTGGAGGACAGGGTATCAGATACGCAGTATTTT. Translating it yields CASSLEDRVSDTQYF.

The chain recombines TRBV9 with TRBJ2-1; 7 positions match TRBD1. Unmatched junction bases numbered 10, after V lost 4 bases and J lost 6 bases. This CDR3 contains 15 residues. Germline V gene data show CDR1 as SGDLS and CDR2 as YYNGEE. CDR3 in DNA: TGTGCCAGCAGCCGCACCGGACAGGTGGGCAATGAGCAGTTCTTC. It is translated as CASSRTGQVGNEQFF. The whole variable domain, filled in from reference TRBV9 and TRBJ2-1, reads DSGVTQTPKHLITATGQRVTLRCSPRSGDLSVYWYQQSLDQGLQFLIQYYNGEERAKGNILERFSAQQFPDLHSELNLSSLELGDSALYFCASSRTGQVGNEQFFGPGTRLTVL.

Of note for this clone: Sequence at one end of the junction differs from germline and may be a read error. The chain carries TRBV7-7 and TRBJ2-7; 13 nucleotides line up with TRBD2. CDR1 SSHAT and CDR2 FNYEAQ come from the germline V gene (reference sequence). This CDR3 has 15 residues. The chain's CDR3 is CASSLRLAGGCEQYF. Here the CDR3 DNA reads TGTGCTAGCAGCCTGCGACTAGCGGGAGGTTGCGAGCAGTACTTC.

The J gene is TRBJ1-2, the V gene TRBV4-1, with 8 bases fitting TRBD1. Germline trimming cut 0 bases from V and 4 bases from J; bases unmatched to any gene: 16. CDR1 and CDR2 from the germline V gene are MGHRA and YSYEKL. The CDR3 is 19 amino acids. This CDR3 reads CASSQDAVGQGPSVYGYTF. The CDR3 DNA reads as TGCGCCAGCAGCCAAGATGCCGTAGGACAGGGCCCTTCTGTCTATGGCTACACCTTC.

The chain joins TRBV5-1 to TRBJ2-3, with D unresolved. The V and J ends lost 0 bases and 3 bases respectively, with 5 bases between them. The CDR3 has 13 amino acids. CDR1 and CDR2 from the germline V gene are SGHRS and YFSETQ. The CDR3 loop reads CASSLGATDTQYF. The CDR3 bases are TGCGCCAGCAGCTTGGGCGCGACAGATACGCAGTATTTT.

The V call is TRBV6-1, the J call TRBJ2-3; 7 nucleotides agree with TRBD2. The length of the CDR3 is 15 residues. Trimming cost V 2 bases and J 0 bases; bases outside gene matches: 2. The V gene's germline CDR1 is MNHNS and CDR2 SASEGT. The CDR3 loop reads CASSESGASTDTQYF. In DNA, the CDR3 is TGTGCCAGCAGTGAAAGCGGGGCTAGCACAGATACGCAGTATTTT.

V usage is TRBV15 and J usage is TRBJ1-2; 9 positions match TRBD1. With 5 bases clipped from V and 4 bases from J, the junction kept 14 bases outside the gene matches. Germline V gene sequence: CDR1 LNHNV, CDR2 YYDKDF (reference sequence). The CDR3 contains 17 residues. CDR3 region: CATSGIPGDREVYGYTF. The CDR3 DNA reads TGTGCCACCAGCGGTATACCCGGGGACAGGGAGGTCTATGGCTACACCTTC.

The chain carries TRBV30 and TRBJ1-2; no reliable D call. CDR3 length: 11 residues. Trimming took off 5 bases at V and 5 bases at J, with 9 bases between the two ends. Germline lookup yields CDR1 GTSNPN and CDR2 SVGIG (reference sequence). CDR3 in DNA: TGTGCCTGGGACGAGGAATATGGCTACACCTTC. It translates to CAWDEEYGYTF.

CDR3 sequence reads: CASSLSQGYGYTF. CDR3 DNA: TGTGCCAGCAGCTTAAGTCAGGGCTATGGCTACACCTTC. V usage is TRBV7-6 and J usage is TRBJ1-2; a possible D gene is TRBD1 (5 bases). The CDR3 runs 13 residues. Between the trimmed V and J ends, which lost 2 bases and 4 bases, there was a span of 8 bases. The germline CDR1 and CDR2 sequences are SGHVS and FNYEAQ.

The chain uses TRBV30 and TRBJ1-3; 7 bases match TRBD1. Germline CDR1 is GTSNPN and CDR2 is SVGIG (reference sequence). The CDR3 contains 15 residues. The trim removed 0 bases at V and 0 bases at J, leaving 2 bases unmatched. CDR3 DNA: TGTGCCTGGAGTGTGGGACAGATCTCTGGAAACACCATATATTTT. Amino acids: CAWSVGQISGNTIYF.